Below, 8 T cell receptor beta chains from the same sample are listed, as sequenced in a study of blood T cell repertoires in COVID-19. Data came from immunoSEQ multiplex PCR; TCRdb stores just in-frame clones and leaves some out. The sample carries 150,000 to 200,000 clones, around 92% recorded once. Sequenced: peripheral blood. Receptor source: a man aged 25 to 45 with COVID-19, enrolled during active disease.

The CDR3 DNA sequence: TGCAGCGTTGGCGGGACGGATAACTCCTACGAGCAGTACTTC. Residues: CSVGGTDNSYEQYF. The chain links TRBV29-1 to TRBJ2-7; tentative D call: TRBD2 (6 bases). Germline lookup yields CDR1 SQVTM and CDR2 ANQGSEA. V lost 4 bases and J lost 0, with 13 bases in between. The CDR3 extends over 14 amino acids.

The chain uses TRBV9 and TRBJ2-7; 9 bases fit TRBD1. J was trimmed by 9 bases and V by 0 bases; bases with no gene match: 4. This CDR3 contains 13 residues. Germline lookup yields CDR1 SGDLS and CDR2 YYNGEE. CDR3 protein: CASSVEDRGRQYF. The CDR3 bases are TGTGCCAGCAGCGTAGAAGACAGGGGGAGGCAGTACTTC. Supplemented by reference TRBV9 and TRBJ2-7, the full variable domain reads DSGVTQTPKHLITATGQRVTLRCSPRSGDLSVYWYQQSLDQGLQFLIQYYNGEERAKGNILERFSAQQFPDLHSELNLSSLELGDSALYFCASSVEDRGRQYFGPGTRLTVT.

In the case of this clone: The DNA is left out, because the CDR3 cannot be placed on it with certainty; the CDR3 is given as TCRdb lists it. The rearrangement uses TRBV12-5 and TRBJ2-3; the DNA was not compared with TRBD2, the D call given in the table. Termini included, the CDR3 measures 16 amino acids. Germline-derived CDR1 and CDR2 are LGHNT and FRNRAP. CDR3 protein: CASGLGTGLLTDTQYF.

The V gene is TRBV11-2, the J gene TRBJ2-1; 13 bases match TRBD2. V lost 8 bases and J lost 5; bases outside the gene matches: 6. Germline V lookup: CDR1 SGHAT, CDR2 FQNNGV. There are 15 residues in the CDR3. DNA of the CDR3: TGTGCCAGCGGAACTAGCGGGAGGGGGAACAATGAGCAGTTCTTC. As protein: CASGTSGRGNNEQFF.

The chain recombines TRBV9 with TRBJ2-5; 8 nucleotides agree with TRBD1. This CDR3 region has 14 residues. The trim removed 5 bases at V and 5 bases at J, leaving 8 bases unmatched. Per the germline V gene, CDR1 is SGDLS and CDR2 is YYNGEE. The CDR3 is CASSKQGVRETQYF. The CDR3 DNA is TGTGCCAGCAGTAAACAGGGGGTGCGGGAGACCCAGTACTTC. The full variable domain, completed using reference TRBV9 and TRBJ2-5, is DSGVTQTPKHLITATGQRVTLRCSPRSGDLSVYWYQQSLDQGLQFLIQYYNGEERAKGNILERFSAQQFPDLHSELNLSSLELGDSALYFCASSKQGVRETQYFGPGTRLLVL.

The chain couples TRBV7-9 to TRBJ1-4; maybe TRBD1 (5 bases). The CDR3 is made up of 14 amino acids. The germline V and J ends were trimmed by 3 bases and 6 bases, with 11 bases remaining between them. The germline CDR1 and CDR2 sequences are SEHNR and FQNEAQ (reference sequence). The CDR3 reads CASSFGTADEKLFF. The CDR3 DNA is TGTGCCAGCAGCTTCGGGACTGCGGATGAAAAACTGTTTTTT. The variable domain in full, completed from reference TRBV7-9 and TRBJ1-4, reads DTGVSQNPRHKITKRGQNVTFRCDPISEHNRLYWYRQTLGQGPEFLTYFQNEAQLEKSRLLSDRFSAERPKGSFSTLEIQRTEQGDSAMYLCASSFGTADEKLFFGSGTQLSVL.

V gene TRBV4-3 combines with J gene TRBJ2-2; tentative D call: TRBD1 (6 bases). The CDR3 runs 16 residues. The germline V gene has CDR1 LGHNA and CDR2 YSLEER. V was trimmed by 2 bases and J by 0 bases, leaving 10 bases between them. CDR3 loop: CASSQSDRPNTGELFF. For the CDR3, the DNA is TGCGCCAGCAGCCAATCGGACAGACCGAACACCGGGGAGCTGTTTTTT.

This clone was seen a single time. CDR3 sequence reads: CAWSVGGGNTIYF. The CDR3 region has the DNA TGTGCCTGGAGTGTAGGGGGTGGAAACACCATATATTTT. The rearrangement uses TRBV30 and TRBJ1-3, with D tentatively TRBD1 (6 bases). Germline assignment: CDR1 GTSNPN and CDR2 SVGIG (reference sequence). The CDR3 covers 13 residues. Trimming shortened V by 0 bases and J by 3 bases, and 6 bases separated the two germline ends.